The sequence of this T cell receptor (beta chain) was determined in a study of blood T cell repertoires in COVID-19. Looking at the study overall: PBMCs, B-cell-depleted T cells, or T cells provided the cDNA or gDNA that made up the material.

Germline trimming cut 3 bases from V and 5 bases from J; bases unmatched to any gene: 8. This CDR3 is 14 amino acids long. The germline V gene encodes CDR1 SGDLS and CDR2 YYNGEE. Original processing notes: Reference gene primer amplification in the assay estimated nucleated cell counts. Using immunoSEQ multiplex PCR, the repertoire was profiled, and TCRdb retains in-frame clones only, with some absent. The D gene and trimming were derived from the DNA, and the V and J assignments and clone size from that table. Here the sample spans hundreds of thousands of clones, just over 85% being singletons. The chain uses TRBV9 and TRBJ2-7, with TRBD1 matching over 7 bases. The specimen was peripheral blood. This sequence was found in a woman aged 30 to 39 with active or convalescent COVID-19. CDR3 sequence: CASSADRATNEQYF. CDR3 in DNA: TGTGCCAGCAGCGCCGACAGGGCGACCAACGAGCAGTACTTC. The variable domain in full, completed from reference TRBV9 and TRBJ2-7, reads DSGVTQTPKHLITATGQRVTLRCSPRSGDLSVYWYQQSLDQGLQFLIQYYNGEERAKGNILERFSAQQFPDLHSELNLSSLELGDSALYFCASSADRATNEQYFGPGTRLTVT.